This record covers a single T cell receptor beta chain. This table comes from immunoSEQ multiplex PCR, and its TCRdb copy is limited to in-frame clones, with some not included. This repertoire shows over 50,000 clones, approximately 86% found once; its top ten account for more than 1.5%. Germline CDR1 and CDR2: LNHDA and SQIVND (reference sequence). This CDR3 is 14 amino acids long. V trimming: 6 bases; J trimming: 4 bases; junction bases outside the gene matches: 3. This record belongs to a study of T cell changes during pregnancy in multiple sclerosis. The chain joins TRBV19 to TRBJ2-1, with 10 nucleotides matching TRBD2. The material sequenced was peripheral blood, taken in the first trimester of pregnancy. This TCR was sampled from a female donor with multiple sclerosis, enrolled in a pregnancy study. Here the CDR3 reads CASSGLADYNEQFF. CDR3 coding DNA: TGTGCCAGTAGCGGACTAGCGGATTACAATGAGCAGTTCTTC.